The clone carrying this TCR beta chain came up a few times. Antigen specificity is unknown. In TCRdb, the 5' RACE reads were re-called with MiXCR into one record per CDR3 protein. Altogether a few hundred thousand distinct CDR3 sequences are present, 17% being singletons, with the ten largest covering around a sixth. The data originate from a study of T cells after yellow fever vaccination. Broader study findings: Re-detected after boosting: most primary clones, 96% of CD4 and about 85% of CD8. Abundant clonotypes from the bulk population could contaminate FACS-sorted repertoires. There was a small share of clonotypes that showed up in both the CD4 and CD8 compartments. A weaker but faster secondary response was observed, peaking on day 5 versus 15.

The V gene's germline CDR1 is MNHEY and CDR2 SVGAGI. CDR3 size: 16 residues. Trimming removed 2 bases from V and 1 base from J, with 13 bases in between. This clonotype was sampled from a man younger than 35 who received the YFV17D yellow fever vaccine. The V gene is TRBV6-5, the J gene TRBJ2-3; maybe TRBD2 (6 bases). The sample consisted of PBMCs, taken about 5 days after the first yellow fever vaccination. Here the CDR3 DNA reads TGTGCCAGCAGTTACACCCCAGGAGGGGGCACAGATACGCAGTATTTT. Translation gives CASSYTPGGGTDTQYF.